The clone carrying this TCR beta chain was detected ten times or more. Its antigen is currently unknown. What was amplified from RNA transcripts were TCR beta CDR3 regions. The HTBI set primed first-round TCR CDR3 RT-PCR. TCRdb ran MiXCR on the multiplex PCR reads and lists one entry per CDR3 protein. Here the sample spans fewer than 650,000 distinct CDR3 sequences, roughly 15% being singletons. V was pared by 5 bases and J by 2 bases, with 9 bases of the junction left unmatched. Germline values: CDR1 SNHLY, CDR2 FYNNEI. The CDR3 is 17 amino acids. The sample comes from a study of T cells in Graves' hyperthyroidism and ophthalmopathy. Overall study results and limits: Separation of ophthalmopathy from stable hyperthyroidism was achieved by a 13 V-J model.

Material: blood. The clonotype originates from a woman in her 40s with Graves' hyperthyroidism. The rearrangement joins TRBV2 to TRBJ2-1; the match to TRBD2 covers 10 bases. The DNA of the CDR3 is TGTGCCAGCAGTCTAACGACTAGCGGGCAGCCCTACAATGAGCAGTTCTTC. As protein: CASSLTTSGQPYNEQFF.